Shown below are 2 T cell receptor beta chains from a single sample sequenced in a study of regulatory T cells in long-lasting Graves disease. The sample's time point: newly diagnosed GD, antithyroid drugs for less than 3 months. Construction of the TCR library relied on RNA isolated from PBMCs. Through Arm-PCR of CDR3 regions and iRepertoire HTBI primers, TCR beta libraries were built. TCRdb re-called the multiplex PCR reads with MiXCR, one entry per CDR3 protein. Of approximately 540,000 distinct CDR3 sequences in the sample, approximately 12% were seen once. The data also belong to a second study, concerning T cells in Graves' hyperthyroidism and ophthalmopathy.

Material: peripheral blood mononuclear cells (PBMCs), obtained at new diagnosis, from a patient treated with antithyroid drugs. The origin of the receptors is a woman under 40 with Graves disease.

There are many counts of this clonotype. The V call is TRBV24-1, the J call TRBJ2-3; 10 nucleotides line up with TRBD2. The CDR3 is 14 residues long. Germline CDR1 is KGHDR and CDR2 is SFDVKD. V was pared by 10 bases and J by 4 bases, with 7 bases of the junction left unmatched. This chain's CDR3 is CATEPGLASDTQYF. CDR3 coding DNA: TGTGCCACGGAACCGGGACTAGCGTCAGATACGCAGTATTTT.

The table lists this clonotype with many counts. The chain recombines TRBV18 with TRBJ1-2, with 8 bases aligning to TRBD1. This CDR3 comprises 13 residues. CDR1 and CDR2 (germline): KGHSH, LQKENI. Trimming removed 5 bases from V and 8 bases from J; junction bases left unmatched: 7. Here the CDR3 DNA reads TGTGCCAGCTCAGTCGGACAGGGCGACGGCTACACCTTC. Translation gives CASSVGQGDGYTF.